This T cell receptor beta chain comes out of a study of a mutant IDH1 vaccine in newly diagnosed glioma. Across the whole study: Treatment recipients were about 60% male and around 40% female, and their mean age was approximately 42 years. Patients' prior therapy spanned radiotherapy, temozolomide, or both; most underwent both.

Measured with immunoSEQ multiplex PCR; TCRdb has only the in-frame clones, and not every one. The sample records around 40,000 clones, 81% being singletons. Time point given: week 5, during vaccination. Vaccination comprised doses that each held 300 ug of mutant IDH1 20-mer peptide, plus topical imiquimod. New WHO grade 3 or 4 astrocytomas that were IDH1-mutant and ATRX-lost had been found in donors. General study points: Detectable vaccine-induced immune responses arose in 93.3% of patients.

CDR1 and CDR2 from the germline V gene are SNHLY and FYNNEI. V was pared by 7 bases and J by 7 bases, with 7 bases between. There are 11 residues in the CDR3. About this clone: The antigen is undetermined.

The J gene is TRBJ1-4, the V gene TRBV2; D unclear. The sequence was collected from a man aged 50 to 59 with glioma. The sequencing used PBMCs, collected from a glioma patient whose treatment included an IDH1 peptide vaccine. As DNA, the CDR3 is TGTGCCAGCATTACCGTTGAAAAACTGTTTTTT. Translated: CASITVEKLFF.